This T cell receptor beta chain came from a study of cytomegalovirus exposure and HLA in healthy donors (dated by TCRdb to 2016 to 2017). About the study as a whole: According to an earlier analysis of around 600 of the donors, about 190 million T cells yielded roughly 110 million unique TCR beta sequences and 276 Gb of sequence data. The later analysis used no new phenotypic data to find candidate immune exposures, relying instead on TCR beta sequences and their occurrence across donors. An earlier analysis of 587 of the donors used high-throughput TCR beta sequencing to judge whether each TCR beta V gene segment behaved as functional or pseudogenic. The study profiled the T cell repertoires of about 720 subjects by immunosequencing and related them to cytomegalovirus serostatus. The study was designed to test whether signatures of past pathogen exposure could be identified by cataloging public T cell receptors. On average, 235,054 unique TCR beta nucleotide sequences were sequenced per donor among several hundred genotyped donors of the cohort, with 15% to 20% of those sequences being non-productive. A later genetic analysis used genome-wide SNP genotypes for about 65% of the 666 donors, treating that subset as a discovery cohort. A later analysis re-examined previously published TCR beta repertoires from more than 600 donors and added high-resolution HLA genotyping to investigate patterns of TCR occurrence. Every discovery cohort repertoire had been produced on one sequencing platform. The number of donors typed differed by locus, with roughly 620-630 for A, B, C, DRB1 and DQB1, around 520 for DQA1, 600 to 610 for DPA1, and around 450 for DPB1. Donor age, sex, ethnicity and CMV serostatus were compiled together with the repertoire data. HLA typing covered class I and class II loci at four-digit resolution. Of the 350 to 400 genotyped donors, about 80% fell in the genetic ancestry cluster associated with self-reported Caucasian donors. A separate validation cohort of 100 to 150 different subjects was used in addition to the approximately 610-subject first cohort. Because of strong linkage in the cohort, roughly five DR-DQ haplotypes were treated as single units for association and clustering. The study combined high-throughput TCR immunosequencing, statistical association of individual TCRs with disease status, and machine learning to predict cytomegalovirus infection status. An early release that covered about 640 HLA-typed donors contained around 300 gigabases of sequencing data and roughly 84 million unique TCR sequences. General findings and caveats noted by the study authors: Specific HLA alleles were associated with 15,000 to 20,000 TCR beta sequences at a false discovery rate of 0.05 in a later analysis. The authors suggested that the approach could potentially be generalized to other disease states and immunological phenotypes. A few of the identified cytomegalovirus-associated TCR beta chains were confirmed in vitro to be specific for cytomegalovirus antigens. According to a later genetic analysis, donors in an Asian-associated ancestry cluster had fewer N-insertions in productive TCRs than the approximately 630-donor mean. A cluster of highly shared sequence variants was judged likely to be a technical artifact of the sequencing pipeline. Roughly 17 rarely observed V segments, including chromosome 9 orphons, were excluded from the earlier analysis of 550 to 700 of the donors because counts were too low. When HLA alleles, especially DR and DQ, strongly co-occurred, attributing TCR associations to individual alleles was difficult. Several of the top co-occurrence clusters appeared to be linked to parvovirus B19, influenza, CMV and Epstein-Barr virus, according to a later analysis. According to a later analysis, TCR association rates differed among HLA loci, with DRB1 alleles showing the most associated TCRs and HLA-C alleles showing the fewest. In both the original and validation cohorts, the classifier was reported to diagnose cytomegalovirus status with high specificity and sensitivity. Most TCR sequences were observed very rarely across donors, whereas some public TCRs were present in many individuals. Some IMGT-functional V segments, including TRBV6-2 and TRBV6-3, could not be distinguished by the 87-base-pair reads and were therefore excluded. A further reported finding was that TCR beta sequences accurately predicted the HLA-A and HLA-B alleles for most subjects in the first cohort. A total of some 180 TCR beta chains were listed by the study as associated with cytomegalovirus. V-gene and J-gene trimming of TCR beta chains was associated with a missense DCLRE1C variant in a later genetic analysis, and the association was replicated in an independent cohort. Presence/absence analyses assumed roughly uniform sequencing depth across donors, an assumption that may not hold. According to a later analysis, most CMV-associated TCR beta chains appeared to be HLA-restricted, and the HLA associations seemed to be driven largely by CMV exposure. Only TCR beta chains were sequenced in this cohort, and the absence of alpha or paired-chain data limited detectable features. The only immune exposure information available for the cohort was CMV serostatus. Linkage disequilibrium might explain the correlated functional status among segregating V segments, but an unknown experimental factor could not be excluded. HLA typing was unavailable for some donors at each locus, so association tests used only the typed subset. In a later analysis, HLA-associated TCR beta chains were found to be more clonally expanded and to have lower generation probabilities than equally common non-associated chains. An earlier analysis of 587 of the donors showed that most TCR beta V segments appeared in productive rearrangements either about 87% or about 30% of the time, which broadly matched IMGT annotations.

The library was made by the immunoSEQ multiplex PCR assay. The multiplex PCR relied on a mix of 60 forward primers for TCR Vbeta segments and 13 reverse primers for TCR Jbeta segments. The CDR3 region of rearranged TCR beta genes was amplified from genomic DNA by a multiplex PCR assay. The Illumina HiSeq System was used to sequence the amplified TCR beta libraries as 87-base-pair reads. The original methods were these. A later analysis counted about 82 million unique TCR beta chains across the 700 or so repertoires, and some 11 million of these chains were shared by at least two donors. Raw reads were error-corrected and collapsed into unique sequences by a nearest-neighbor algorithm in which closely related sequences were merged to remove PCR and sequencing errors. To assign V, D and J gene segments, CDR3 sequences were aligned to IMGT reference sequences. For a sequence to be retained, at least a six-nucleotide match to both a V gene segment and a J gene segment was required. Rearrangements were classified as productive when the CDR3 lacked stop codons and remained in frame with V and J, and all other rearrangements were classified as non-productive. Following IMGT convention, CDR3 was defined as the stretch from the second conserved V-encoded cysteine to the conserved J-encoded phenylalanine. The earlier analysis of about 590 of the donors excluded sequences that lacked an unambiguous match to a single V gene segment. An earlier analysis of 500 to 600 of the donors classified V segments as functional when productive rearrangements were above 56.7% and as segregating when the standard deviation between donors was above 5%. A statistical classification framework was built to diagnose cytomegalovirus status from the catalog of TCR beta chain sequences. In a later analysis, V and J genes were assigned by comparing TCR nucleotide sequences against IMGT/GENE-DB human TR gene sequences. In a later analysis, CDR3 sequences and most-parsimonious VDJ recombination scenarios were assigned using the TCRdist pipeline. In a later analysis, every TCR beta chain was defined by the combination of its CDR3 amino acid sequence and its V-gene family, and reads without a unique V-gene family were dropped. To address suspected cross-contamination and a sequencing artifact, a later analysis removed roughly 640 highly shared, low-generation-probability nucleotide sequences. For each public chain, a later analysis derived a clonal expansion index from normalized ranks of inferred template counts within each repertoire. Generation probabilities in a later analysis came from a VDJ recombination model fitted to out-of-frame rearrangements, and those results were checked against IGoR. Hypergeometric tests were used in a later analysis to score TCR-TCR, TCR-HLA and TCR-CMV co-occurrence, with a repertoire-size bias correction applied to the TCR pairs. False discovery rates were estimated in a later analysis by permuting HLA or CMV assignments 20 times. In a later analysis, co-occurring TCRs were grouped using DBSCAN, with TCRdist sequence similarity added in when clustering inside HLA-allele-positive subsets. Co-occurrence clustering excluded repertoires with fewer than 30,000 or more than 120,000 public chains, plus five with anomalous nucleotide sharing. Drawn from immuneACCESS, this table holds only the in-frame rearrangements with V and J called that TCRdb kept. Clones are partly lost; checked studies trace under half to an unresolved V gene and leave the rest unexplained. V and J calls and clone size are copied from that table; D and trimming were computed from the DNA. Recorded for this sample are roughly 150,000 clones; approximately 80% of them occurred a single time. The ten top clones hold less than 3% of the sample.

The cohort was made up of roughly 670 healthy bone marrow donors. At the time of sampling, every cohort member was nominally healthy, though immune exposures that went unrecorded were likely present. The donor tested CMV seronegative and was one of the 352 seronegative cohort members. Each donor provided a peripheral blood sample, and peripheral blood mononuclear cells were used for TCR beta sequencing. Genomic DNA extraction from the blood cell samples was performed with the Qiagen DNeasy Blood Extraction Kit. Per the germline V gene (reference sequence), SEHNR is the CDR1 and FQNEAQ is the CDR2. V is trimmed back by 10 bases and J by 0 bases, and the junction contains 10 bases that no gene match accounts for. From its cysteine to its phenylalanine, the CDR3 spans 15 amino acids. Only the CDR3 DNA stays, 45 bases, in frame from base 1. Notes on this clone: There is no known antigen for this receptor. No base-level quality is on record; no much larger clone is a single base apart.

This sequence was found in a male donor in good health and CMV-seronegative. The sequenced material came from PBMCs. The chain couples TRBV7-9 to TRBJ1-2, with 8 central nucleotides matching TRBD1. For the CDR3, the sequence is CATQGRRGPNYGYTF. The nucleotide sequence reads TGTGCCACCCAAGGGCGCAGGGGGCCTAACTATGGCTACACCTTC.